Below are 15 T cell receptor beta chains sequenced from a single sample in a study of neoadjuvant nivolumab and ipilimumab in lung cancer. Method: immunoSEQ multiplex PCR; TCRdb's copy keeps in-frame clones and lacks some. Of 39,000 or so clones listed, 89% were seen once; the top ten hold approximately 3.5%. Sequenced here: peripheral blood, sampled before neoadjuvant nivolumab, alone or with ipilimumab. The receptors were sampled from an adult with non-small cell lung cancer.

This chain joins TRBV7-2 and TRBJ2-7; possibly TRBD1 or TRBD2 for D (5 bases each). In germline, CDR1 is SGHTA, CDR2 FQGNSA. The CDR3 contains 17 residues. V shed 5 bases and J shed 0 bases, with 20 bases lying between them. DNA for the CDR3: TGTGCCAGCAGCCGTAAATACGGGACCGCTAACTCCTACGAGCAGTACTTC. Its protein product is CASSRKYGTANSYEQYF. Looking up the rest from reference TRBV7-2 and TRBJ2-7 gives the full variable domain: GAGVSQSPSNKVTEKGKDVELRCDPISGHTALYWYRQSLGQGLEFLIYFQGNSAPDKSGLPSDRFSAERTGGSVSTLTIQRTQQEDSAVYLCASSRKYGTANSYEQYFGPGTRLTVT.

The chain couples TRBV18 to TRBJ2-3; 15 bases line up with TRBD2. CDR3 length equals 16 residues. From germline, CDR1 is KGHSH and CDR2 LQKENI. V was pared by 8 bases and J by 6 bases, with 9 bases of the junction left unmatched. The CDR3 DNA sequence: TGTGCCAGCACCCCGGGACTAGCGGGAGGCTCTGATACGCAGTATTTT. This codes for CASTPGLAGGSDTQYF.

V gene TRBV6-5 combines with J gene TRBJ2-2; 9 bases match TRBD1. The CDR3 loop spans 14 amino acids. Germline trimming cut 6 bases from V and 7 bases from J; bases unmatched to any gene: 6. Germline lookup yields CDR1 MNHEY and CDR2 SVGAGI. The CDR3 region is CASSRTGVHGELFF. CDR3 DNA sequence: TGTGCCAGCAGCCGGACAGGGGTTCACGGGGAGCTGTTTTTT.

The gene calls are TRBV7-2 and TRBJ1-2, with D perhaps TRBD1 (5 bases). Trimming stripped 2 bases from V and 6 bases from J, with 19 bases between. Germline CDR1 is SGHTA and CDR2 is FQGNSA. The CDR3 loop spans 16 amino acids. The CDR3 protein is CASSLSHVGTLNGYTF. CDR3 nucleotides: TGTGCCAGCAGCTTATCTCATGTGGGGACCTTGAATGGCTACACCTTC.

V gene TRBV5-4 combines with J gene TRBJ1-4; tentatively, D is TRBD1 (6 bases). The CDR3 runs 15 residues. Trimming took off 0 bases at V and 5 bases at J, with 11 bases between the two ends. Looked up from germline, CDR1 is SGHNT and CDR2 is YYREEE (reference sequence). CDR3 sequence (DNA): TGTGCCAGCAGCTTGGAGCTCCAGGGGAATGAAAAACTGTTTTTT. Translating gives CASSLELQGNEKLFF.

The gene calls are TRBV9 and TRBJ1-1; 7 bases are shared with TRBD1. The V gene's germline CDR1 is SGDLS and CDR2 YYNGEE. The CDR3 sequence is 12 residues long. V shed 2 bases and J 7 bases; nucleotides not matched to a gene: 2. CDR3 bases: TGTGCCAGCAGCGTGACAGGGATTGAAGCTTTCTTT. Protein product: CASSVTGIEAFF.

CDR3 protein: CASSFGFSELFF. CDR3 nucleotide sequence: TGTGCCAGCAGCTTCGGATTTTCGGAGCTGTTTTTT. The chain recombines TRBV7-9 with TRBJ2-2, with no clear D. CDR3 length equals 12 residues. Germline V lookup: CDR1 SEHNR, CDR2 FQNEAQ (reference sequence). V lost 3 bases, J lost 10 bases, and 9 bases lay in between. The full variable domain, with the rest looked up from reference TRBV7-9 and TRBJ2-2, is DTGVSQNPRHKITKRGQNVTFRCDPISEHNRLYWYRQTLGQGPEFLTYFQNEAQLEKSRLLSDRFSAERPKGSFSTLEIQRTEQGDSAMYLCASSFGFSELFFGEGSRLTVL.

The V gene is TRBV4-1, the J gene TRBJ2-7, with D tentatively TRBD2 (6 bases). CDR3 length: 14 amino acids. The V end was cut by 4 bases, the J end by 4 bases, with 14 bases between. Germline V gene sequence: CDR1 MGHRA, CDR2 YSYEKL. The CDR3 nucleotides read TGCGCCAGCAGCCCTCAAAGGGGACTTTACGAGCAGTACTTC. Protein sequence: CASSPQRGLYEQYF.

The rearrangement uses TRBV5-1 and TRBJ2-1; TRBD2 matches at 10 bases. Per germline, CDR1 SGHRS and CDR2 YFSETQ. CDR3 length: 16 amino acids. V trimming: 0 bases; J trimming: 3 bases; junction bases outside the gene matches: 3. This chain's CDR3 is CASSLGAGGGYNEQFF. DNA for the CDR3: TGCGCCAGCAGCTTGGGAGCGGGAGGGGGCTACAATGAGCAGTTCTTC.

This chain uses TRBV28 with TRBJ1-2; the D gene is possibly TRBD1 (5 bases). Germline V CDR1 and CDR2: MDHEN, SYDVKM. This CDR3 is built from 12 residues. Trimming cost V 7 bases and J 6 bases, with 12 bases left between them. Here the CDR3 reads CASNGLGDGYTF. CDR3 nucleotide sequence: TGTGCCAGCAATGGACTGGGGGATGGCTACACCTTC.

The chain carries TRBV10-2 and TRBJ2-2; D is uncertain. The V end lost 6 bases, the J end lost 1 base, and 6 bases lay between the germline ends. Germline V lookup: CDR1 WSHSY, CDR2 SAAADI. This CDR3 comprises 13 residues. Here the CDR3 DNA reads TGCGCCAGCAGCGGGTTGAACACCGGGGAGCTGTTTTTT. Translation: CASSGLNTGELFF.

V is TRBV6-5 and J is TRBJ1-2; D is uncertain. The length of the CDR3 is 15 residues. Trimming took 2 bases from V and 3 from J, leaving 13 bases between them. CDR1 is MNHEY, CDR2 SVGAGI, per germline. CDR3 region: CASSYHIGPDYGYTF. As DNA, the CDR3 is TGTGCCAGCAGTTACCACATCGGGCCCGACTATGGCTACACCTTC.

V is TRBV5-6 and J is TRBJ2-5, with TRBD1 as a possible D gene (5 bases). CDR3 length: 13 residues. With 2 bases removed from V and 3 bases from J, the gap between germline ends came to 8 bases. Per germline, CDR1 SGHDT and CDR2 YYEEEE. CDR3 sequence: CASSFRQKETQYF. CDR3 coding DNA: TGTGCCAGCAGCTTTCGACAGAAAGAGACCCAGTACTTC.

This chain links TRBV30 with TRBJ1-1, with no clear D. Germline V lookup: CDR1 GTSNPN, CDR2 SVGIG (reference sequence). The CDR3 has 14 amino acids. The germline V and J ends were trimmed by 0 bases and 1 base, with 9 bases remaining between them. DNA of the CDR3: TGTGCCTGGAGTGTAACCGGGTCGAACACTGAAGCTTTCTTT. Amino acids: CAWSVTGSNTEAFF.

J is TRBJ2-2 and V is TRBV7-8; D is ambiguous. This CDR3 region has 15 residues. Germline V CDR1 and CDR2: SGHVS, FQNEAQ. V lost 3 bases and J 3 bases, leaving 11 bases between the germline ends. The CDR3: CASSLRRIHTGELFF. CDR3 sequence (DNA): TGTGCCAGCAGCTTGCGCCGAATTCACACCGGGGAGCTGTTTTTT.